The clone carrying this TCR beta chain showed up many times. Its matching antigen is unknown. This sample stems from a study of T cells in Graves' hyperthyroidism and ophthalmopathy. Overall study results and limits: Blood also carried most thyroid clonotypes expanded above 0.001.

Amplification of TCR beta CDR3 regions used RNA as the template. In the first-round RT-PCR of the TCR CDR3, the HTBI primer set was used. TCRdb reprocessed the multiplex PCR reads with MiXCR, giving one entry per CDR3 protein. The sample includes about 420,000 distinct CDR3 sequences, less than 20% seen only once; the top ten take about 7.7%. The study defined stable Graves' hyperthyroidism as no ophthalmopathy progression within 18 months. CDR3 length: 13 amino acids. V shed 6 bases, J shed 3 bases, and the junction held 2 bases outside the gene matches. Germline V CDR1 and CDR2: WSHSY, SAAADI. Material for sequencing was blood. V usage is TRBV10-2 and J usage is TRBJ2-3; TRBD1 matches at 8 bases. The TCR was taken from a woman aged 18 to 35 with Graves' hyperthyroidism. CDR3 residues: CASSGQGTDTQYF. For the CDR3, the DNA is TGCGCCAGCAGCGGACAGGGTACAGATACGCAGTATTTT.